This T cell receptor beta chain appears in the sequencing data of a study of cytomegalovirus exposure and HLA in healthy donors. Broader study findings: It was likely that a cluster of highly shared sequence variants was a sequencing artifact. 87-base-pair reads could not separate some V segments, including TRBV6-2 and TRBV6-3. Later analysis identified a missense DCLRE1C variant that was linked to TCR beta V- and J-gene trimming.

PCR used 60 Vbeta primers and 13 Jbeta primers. Repertoires were generated with immunoSEQ multiplex PCR, while TCRdb's copy carries only in-frame clones and drops some. Of 100,000 or so clones in the sample, about 80% were seen once. This CDR3 has 13 amino acids. From germline, CDR1 is GTSNPN and CDR2 SVGIG (reference sequence). Trimming removed 1 base at V and 4 bases at J, with 8 bases between. Concerning this clone: Its antigen is not identified.

Donors showed nominal health when sampled, although they likely had unrecorded immune exposures. This sequence originates from a female donor in good health and CMV-seropositive. What was sequenced was PBMCs. The chain employs TRBV30 and TRBJ2-1; D remains unclear. CDR3 in DNA: TGTGCCTGGAGTGGAGCCGGGTACAATGAGCAGTTCTTC. It codes for CAWSGAGYNEQFF.